The sequence of this T cell receptor beta chain was determined in a study of T-cell reconstitution after alpha-beta-depleted transplantation in children. Broader study findings: Diversity and T-cell counts at one year after transplant derived mostly from new T cells. In some patients, recipient T cells and intrathymic progenitors surviving conditioning explained high day-60 diversity. Expanded clones from the graft, numbering several hundred, reportedly supplied alpha-beta T cells about two months after transplant.

The CDR3 runs to 14 residues. The germline V gene has CDR1 SEHNR and CDR2 FQNEAQ (reference sequence). With 2 bases removed from V and 0 bases from J, the gap between germline ends came to 6 bases. During its preparation, the TCRbeta library received unique molecular identifiers. MiXCR, applied by TCRdb to the PCR reads, yields one record per CDR3 protein. The repertoire holds about 440,000 distinct CDR3 sequences, with over 40% as singletons. This clonotype appeared once. Its antigen remains unidentified. The sequence was obtained from a girl aged 2 to 9 with aplastic anemia, due to receive a stem cell transplant. The material sequenced was PBMCs, taken before TCRalphabeta/CD19-depleted stem cell transplant. The genes are TRBV7-9 and TRBJ2-3; D is unresolved. CDR3 in amino acids: CASSLSLSTDTQYF. The CDR3 DNA sequence: TGTGCCAGCAGCTTAAGCTTGAGCACAGATACGCAGTATTTT.